The present T cell receptor (beta chain) was sequenced within a study of blood T cell repertoires in COVID-19. Study information: COVID-19 samples collected from the United States, Italy and Spain covered acute and convalescent phases. PBMCs, B-cell-depleted T cells, or T cells were the source of the cDNA or gDNA that made up the material.

Methods used by the authors: Counts of nucleated cells, estimated from reference gene primer amplification, were obtained. Assay: immunoSEQ multiplex PCR; the TCRdb copy retains only in-frame clones and omits some. The V and J calls and clone size were taken over from that table, and D and trimming were inferred from the DNA. The sample has 350,000 to 450,000 clones; approximately 91% are singletons. This clone has a handful of counts. With 1 base removed from V and 7 bases from J, the gap between germline ends came to 5 bases. This CDR3 has 13 amino acids. Germline V gene data show CDR1 as SGHTA and CDR2 as FQGNSA. The Seattle patients joined while their infection was active and were tracked longitudinally afterward.

The origin of this receptor is a woman aged 40 to 50 with COVID-19, enrolled during active disease. Sequencing was carried out using peripheral blood. This chain joins TRBV7-2 and TRBJ1-6; no reliable D call. The CDR3 nucleotides read TGTGCCAGCAGCTTAGTCGAGAATTCACCCCTCCACTTT. As protein: CASSLVENSPLHF.